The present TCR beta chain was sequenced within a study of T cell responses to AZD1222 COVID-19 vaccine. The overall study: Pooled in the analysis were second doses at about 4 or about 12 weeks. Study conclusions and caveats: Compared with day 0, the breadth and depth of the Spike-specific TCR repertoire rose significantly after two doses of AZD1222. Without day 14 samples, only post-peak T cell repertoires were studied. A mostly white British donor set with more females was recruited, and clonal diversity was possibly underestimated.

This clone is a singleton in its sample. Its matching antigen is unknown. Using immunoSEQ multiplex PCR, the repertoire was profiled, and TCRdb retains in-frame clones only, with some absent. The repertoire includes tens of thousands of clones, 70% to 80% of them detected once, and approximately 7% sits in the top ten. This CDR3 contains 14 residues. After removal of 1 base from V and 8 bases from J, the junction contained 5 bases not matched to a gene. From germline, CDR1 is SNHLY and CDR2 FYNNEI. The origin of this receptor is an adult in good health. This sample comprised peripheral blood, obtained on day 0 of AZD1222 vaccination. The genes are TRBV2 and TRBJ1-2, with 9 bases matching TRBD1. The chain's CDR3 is CASSEGTGAEGYTF. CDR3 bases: TGTGCCAGCAGTGAAGGGACAGGGGCGGAGGGCTACACCTTC.